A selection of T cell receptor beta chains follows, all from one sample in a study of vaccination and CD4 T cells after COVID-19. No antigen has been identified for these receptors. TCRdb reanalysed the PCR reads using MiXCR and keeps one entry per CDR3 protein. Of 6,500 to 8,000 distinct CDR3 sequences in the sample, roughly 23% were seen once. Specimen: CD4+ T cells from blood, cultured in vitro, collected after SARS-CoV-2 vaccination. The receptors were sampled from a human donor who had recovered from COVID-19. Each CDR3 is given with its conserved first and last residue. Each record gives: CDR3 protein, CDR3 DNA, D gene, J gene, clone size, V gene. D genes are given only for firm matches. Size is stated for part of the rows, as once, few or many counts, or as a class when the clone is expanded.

CDR3 protein: CASSLGFRARTPLHF; CDR3 DNA: TGTGCCAGCAGCTTAGGATTTCGGGCGAGGACACCCCTCCACTTT; D gene: .; J gene: TRBJ1-6; clone size: few; V gene: TRBV11-2
CDR3 protein: CASSYPTLGREQFF; CDR3 DNA: TGTGCCAGCAGTTACCCCACTCTGGGGCGTGAGCAGTTCTTC; D gene: .; J gene: TRBJ2-1; clone size: .; V gene: TRBV6-5
CDR3 protein: CSVRGNYGYTF; CDR3 DNA: TGCAGCGTTAGGGGGAACTATGGCTACACCTTC; D gene: .; J gene: TRBJ1-2; clone size: .; V gene: TRBV29-1
CDR3 protein: CASWTPNTKNIQYF; CDR3 DNA: TGTGCCAGTTGGACACCTAATACCAAAAACATTCAGTACTTC; D gene: .; J gene: TRBJ2-4; clone size: .; V gene: TRBV28
CDR3 protein: CASSLGGGADTQYF; CDR3 DNA: TGTGCCAGCAGTTTAGGTGGGGGGGCAGATACGCAGTATTTT; D gene: TRBD2; J gene: TRBJ2-3; clone size: .; V gene: TRBV28
CDR3 protein: CASRISGRRATYEQYF; CDR3 DNA: TGTGCCAGCCGTATTAGCGGGAGGCGGGCCACCTACGAGCAGTACTTC; D gene: TRBD2; J gene: TRBJ2-7; clone size: few; V gene: TRBV6-2/TRBV6-3
CDR3 protein: CASSYPRGLPYEQYF; CDR3 DNA: TGTGCCAGCAGTTACCCAAGGGGCCTCCCCTACGAGCAGTACTTC; D gene: .; J gene: TRBJ2-7; clone size: .; V gene: TRBV6-2/TRBV6-3
CDR3 protein: CASSNSPGTGMLETQYF; CDR3 DNA: TGTGCCAGCAGTAACTCTCCCGGGACAGGGATGTTAGAGACCCAGTACTTC; D gene: TRBD1; J gene: TRBJ2-5; clone size: few; V gene: TRBV28
CDR3 protein: CASSFPGHDSYEQYF; CDR3 DNA: TGTGCCAGCAGCTTCCCCGGGCATGACTCCTACGAGCAGTACTTC; D gene: .; J gene: TRBJ2-7; clone size: .; V gene: TRBV5-4
CDR3 protein: CASSPRLAGTYEQYF; CDR3 DNA: TGTGCCAGCAGCCCTAGACTAGCGGGGACCTACGAGCAGTACTTC; D gene: TRBD2; J gene: TRBJ2-7; clone size: few; V gene: TRBV7-2
CDR3 protein: CASSTGVGNSPLHF; CDR3 DNA: TGTGCCAGCAGCACAGGGGTCGGGAATTCACCCCTCCACTTT; D gene: TRBD1; J gene: TRBJ1-6; clone size: .; V gene: TRBV28
CDR3 protein: CASSLAAGVGTQYF; CDR3 DNA: TGTGCCAGCAGCTTGGCCGCAGGCGTTGGGACCCAGTACTTC; D gene: .; J gene: TRBJ2-5; clone size: .; V gene: TRBV5-5
CDR3 protein: CASSSYYEQYF; CDR3 DNA: TGTGCCAGCAGTTCCTACTACGAGCAGTACTTC; D gene: .; J gene: TRBJ2-7; clone size: .; V gene: TRBV2
CDR3 protein: CASRVGAGVPSTDTQYF; CDR3 DNA: TGCGCCAGCAGGGTCGGAGCGGGAGTCCCTAGCACAGATACGCAGTATTTT; D gene: TRBD2; J gene: TRBJ2-3; clone size: few; V gene: TRBV10-2
CDR3 protein: CSASWGGNEQFF; CDR3 DNA: TGCAGTGCTAGTTGGGGTGGCAATGAGCAGTTCTTC; D gene: .; J gene: TRBJ2-1; clone size: .; V gene: TRBV20-1
CDR3 protein: CASSDPGDTPRTQYF; CDR3 DNA: TGCGCCAGCAGTGATCCCGGGGACACCCCGCGCACGCAGTATTTT; D gene: .; J gene: TRBJ2-3; clone size: .; V gene: TRBV10-1
CDR3 protein: CSAPGGASGLNTEAFF; CDR3 DNA: TGCAGTGCACCCGGGGGAGCCTCCGGCCTGAACACTGAAGCTTTCTTT; D gene: .; J gene: TRBJ1-1; clone size: few; V gene: TRBV20-1
CDR3 protein: CASMRAGAFSYNSPLHF; CDR3 DNA: TGTGCCAGCATGCGGGCAGGAGCCTTCTCCTATAATTCACCCCTCCACTTT; D gene: .; J gene: TRBJ1-6; clone size: .; V gene: TRBV6-1
CDR3 protein: CARGTIAGLLRGALETQYF; CDR3 DNA: TGTGCCAGAGGGACTATAGCGGGACTCCTACGTGGCGCCTTGGAGACCCAGTACTTC; D gene: TRBD2; J gene: TRBJ2-5; clone size: .; V gene: TRBV28